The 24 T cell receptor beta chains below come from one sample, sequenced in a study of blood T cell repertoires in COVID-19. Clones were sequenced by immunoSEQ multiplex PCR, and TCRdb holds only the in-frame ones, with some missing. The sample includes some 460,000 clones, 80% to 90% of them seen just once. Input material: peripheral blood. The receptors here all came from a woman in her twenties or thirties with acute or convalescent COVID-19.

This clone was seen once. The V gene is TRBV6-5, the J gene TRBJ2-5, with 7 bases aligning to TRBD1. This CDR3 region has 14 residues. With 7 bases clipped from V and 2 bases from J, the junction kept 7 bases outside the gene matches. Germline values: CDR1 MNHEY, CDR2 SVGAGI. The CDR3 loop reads CASTRDRTQETQYF. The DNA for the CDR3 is TGTGCCAGCACCAGGGACAGAACACAAGAGACCCAGTACTTC.

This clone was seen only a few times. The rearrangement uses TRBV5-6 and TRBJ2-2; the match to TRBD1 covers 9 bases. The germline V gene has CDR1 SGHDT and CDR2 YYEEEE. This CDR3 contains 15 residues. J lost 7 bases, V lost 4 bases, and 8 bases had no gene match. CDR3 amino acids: CASSGGTGSGGELFF. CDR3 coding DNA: TGTGCCAGCAGCGGTGGGACAGGGTCGGGCGGGGAGCTGTTTTTT.

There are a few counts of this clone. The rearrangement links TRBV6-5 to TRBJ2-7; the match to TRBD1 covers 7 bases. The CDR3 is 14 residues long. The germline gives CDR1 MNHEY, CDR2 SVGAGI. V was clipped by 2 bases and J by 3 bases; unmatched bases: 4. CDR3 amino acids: CASSYRDRNYEQYF. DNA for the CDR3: TGTGCCAGCAGTTACCGGGACAGAAACTACGAGCAGTACTTC.

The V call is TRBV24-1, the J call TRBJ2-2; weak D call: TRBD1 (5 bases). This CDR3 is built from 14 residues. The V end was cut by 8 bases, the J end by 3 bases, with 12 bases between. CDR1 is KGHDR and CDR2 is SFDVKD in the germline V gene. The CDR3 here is CATNDEGDTGELFF. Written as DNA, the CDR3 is TGTGCCACCAACGATGAAGGGGACACCGGGGAGCTGTTTTTT.

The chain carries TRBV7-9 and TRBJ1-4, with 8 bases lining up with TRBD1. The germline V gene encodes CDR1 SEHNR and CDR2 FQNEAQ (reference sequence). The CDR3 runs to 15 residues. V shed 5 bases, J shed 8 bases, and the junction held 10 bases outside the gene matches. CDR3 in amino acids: CASSADRGSLEKLFF. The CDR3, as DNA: TGTGCCAGCAGCGCAGACAGGGGAAGTCTCGAAAAACTGTTTTTT.

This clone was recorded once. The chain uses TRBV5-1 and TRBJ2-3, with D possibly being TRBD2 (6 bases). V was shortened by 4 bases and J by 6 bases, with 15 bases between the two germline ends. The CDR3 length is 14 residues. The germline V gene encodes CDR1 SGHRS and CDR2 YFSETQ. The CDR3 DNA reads TGCGCCAGCAGCGTTAGCGGTTCAGGGGATACGCAGTATTTT. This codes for CASSVSGSGDTQYF.

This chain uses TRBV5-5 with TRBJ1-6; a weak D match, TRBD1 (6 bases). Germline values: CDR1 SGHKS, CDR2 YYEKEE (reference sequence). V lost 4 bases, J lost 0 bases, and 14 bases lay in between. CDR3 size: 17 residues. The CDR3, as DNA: TGTGCCAGCAGCAAGACAGGCTCTAGCTCCTATAATTCACCCCTCCACTTT. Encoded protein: CASSKTGSSSYNSPLHF.

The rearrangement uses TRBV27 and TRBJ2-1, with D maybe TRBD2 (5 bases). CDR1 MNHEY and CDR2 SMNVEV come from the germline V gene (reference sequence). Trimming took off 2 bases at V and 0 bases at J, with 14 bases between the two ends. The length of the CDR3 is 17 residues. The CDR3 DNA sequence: TGTGCCAGCAGTTTAAGCAGAGGGAGCCACTCCTACAATGAGCAGTTCTTC. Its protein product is CASSLSRGSHSYNEQFF.

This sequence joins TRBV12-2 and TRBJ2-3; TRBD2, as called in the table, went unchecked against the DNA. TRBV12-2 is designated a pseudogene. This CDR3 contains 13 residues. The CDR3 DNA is TGTGCAAGTCGCCCCCTGCTCGGGGGGGGGCAGTATTTT. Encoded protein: CASRPLLGGGQYF.

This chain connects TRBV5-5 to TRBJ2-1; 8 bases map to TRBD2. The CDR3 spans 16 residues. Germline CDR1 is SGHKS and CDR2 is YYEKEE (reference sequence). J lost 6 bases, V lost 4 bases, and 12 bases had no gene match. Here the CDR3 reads CASSRPTGGAINEQFF. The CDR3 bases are TGTGCCAGCAGCCGACCTACGGGGGGGGCTATCAATGAGCAGTTCTTC.

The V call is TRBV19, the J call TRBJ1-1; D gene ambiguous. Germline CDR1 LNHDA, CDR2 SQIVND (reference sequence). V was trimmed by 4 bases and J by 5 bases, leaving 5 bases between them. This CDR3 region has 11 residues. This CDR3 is CASSTMTEAFF. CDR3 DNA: TGTGCCAGTAGTACCATGACTGAAGCTTTCTTT.

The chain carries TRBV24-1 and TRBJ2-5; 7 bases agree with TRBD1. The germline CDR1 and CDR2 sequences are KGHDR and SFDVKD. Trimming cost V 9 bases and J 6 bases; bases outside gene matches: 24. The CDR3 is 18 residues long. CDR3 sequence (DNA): TGTGCCACCGTGAGTAGGCAGGGGGTAGGGCGCCCAATGCAGACCCAGTACTTC. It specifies CATVSRQGVGRPMQTQYF.

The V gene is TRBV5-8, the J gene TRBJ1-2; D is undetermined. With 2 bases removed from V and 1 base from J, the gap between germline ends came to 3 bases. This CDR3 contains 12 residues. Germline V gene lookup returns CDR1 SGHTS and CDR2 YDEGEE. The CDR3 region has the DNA TGTGCCAGCAGCTTTCGTAACTATGGCTACACCTTC. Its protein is CASSFRNYGYTF. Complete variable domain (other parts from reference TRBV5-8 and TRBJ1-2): EAGVTQSPTHLIKTRGQQATLRCSPISGHTSVYWYQQALGLGLQFLLWYDEGEERNRGNFPPRFSGRQFPNYSSELNVNALELEDSALYLCASSFRNYGYTFGSGTRLTVV.

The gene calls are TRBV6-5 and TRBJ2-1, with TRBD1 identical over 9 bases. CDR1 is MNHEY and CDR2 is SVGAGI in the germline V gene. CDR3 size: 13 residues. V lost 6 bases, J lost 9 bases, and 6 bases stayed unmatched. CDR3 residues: CASRGTGKGEQFF. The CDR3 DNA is TGTGCCAGCAGGGGGACAGGGAAAGGTGAGCAGTTCTTC.

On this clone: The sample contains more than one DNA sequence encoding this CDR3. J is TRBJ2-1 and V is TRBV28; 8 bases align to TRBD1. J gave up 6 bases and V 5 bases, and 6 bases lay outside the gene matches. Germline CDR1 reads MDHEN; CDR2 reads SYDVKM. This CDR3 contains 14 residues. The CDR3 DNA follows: TGTGCCAGCAGTCTATCGGACAGGGCCAATGAGCAGTTCTTC. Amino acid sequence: CASSLSDRANEQFF.

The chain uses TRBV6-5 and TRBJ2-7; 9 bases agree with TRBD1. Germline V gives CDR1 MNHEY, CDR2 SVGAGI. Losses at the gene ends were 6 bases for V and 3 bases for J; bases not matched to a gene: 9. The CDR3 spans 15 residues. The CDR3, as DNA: TGTGCCAGCAGAGAGCTTAGGGACAGGGACTACGAGCAGTACTTC. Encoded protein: CASRELRDRDYEQYF.

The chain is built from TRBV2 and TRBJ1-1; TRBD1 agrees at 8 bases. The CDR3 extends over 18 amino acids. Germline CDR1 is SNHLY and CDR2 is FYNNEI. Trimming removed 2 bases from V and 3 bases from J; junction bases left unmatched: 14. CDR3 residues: CASSESEEAGGIHTEAFF. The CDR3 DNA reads TGTGCCAGCAGTGAATCCGAAGAGGCAGGGGGCATTCACACTGAAGCTTTCTTT.

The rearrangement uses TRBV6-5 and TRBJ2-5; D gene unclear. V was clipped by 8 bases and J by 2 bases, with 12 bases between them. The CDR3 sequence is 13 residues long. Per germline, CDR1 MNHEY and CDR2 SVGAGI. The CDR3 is CASGQVLQETQYF. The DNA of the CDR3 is TGTGCCAGCGGGCAGGTTTTACAAGAGACCCAGTACTTC.

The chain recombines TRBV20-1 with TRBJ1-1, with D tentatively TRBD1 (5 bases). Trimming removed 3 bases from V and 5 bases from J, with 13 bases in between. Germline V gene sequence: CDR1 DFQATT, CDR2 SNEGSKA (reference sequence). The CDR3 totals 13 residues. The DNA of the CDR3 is TGCAGTGCTAGTTCGGGGGTAGGGACTGAAGCTTTCTTT. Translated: CSASSGVGTEAFF.

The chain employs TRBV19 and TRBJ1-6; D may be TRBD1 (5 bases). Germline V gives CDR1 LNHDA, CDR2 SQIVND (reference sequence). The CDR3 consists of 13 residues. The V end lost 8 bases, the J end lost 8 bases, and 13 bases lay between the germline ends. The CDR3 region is CASCTAGDSPLHF. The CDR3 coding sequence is TGTGCCAGTTGTACCGCGGGGGATTCACCCCTCCACTTT.

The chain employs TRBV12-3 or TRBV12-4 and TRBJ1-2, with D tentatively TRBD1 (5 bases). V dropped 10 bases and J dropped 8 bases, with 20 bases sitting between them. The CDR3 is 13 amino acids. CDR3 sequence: CATFSGAGSGYTF. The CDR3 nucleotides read TGTGCCACTTTTAGCGGGGCAGGGTCCGGCTACACCTTC.

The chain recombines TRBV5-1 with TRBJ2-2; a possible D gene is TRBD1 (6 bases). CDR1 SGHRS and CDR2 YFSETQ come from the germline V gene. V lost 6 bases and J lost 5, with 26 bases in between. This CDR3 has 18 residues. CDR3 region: CASTDVMAPLTGTGELFF. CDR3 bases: TGCGCCAGCACTGATGTAATGGCCCCACTAACAGGGACCGGGGAGCTGTTTTTT.

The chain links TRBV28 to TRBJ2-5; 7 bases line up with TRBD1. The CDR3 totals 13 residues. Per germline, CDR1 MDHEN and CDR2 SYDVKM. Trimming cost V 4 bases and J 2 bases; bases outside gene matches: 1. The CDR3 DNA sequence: TGTGCCAGCAGTTCCAGGGGGCAAGAGACCCAGTACTTC. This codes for CASSSRGQETQYF.

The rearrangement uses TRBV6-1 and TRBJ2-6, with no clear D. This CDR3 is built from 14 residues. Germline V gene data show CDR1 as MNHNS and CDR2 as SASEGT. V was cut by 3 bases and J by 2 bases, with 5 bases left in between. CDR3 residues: CASSDNPGANVLTF. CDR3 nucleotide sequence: TGTGCCAGCAGTGACAATCCTGGGGCCAACGTCCTGACTTTC.